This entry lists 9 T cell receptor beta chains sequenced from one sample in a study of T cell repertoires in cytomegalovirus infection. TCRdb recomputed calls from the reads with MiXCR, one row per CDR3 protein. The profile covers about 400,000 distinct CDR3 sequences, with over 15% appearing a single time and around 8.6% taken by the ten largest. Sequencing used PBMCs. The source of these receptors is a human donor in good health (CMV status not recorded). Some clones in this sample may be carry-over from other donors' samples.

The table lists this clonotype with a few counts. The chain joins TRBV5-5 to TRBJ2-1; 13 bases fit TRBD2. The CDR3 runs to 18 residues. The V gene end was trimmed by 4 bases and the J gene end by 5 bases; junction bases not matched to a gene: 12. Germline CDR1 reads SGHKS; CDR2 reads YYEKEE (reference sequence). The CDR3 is CASSPRTSGSNVHNEQFF. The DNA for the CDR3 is TGTGCCAGCAGCCCGAGGACTAGCGGGAGCAACGTCCACAATGAGCAGTTCTTC.

The CDR3 DNA follows: TGTGCCAGCAGCGTAGACGGGGGCAACTATGGCTACACCTTC. This translates into CASSVDGGNYGYTF. The chain recombines TRBV9 with TRBJ1-2; D may be TRBD1 (6 bases). The CDR3 is made up of 14 amino acids. Trimming stripped 0 bases from V and 2 bases from J, with 8 bases between. Germline loops: CDR1 SGDLS, CDR2 YYNGEE. Using reference TRBV9 and TRBJ1-2 for the parts outside the CDR3, the full variable domain is DSGVTQTPKHLITATGQRVTLRCSPRSGDLSVYWYQQSLDQGLQFLIQYYNGEERAKGNILERFSAQQFPDLHSELNLSSLELGDSALYFCASSVDGGNYGYTFGSGTRLTVV.

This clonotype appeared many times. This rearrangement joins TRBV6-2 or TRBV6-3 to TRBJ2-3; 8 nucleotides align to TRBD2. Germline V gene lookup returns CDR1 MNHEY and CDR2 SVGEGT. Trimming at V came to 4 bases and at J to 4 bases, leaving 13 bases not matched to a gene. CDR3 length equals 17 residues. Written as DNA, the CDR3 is TGTGCCAGCAGTTCCCGAGGGGGAGCGGGAGTGGCAGATACGCAGTATTTT. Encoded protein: CASSSRGGAGVADTQYF.

CDR3 amino acids: CASSFSTEGAFF. The CDR3 DNA sequence: TGTGCCAGCAGCTTTAGCACGGAGGGAGCTTTCTTT. The chain has TRBV7-6 and TRBJ1-1, with no clear D. Trimming took 3 bases from V and 10 from J, leaving 12 bases between them. In germline, CDR1 is SGHVS, CDR2 FNYEAQ. CDR3 size: 12 residues.

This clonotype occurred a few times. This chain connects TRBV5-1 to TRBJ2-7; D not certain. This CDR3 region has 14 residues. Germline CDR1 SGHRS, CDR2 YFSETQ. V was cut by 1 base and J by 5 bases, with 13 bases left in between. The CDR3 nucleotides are TGCGCCAGCAGCTTGTATGGGGTTTCGGACGAGCAGTACTTC. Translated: CASSLYGVSDEQYF.

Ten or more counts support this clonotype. The CDR3 here is CASSLEGGVKLFF. In nucleotides, the CDR3 is TGTGCCAGCAGCTTAGAGGGTGGGGTAAAACTGTTTTTT. The chain recombines TRBV7-2 with TRBJ1-4; no clear D gene. The CDR3 has 13 amino acids. Germline CDR1 SGHTA, CDR2 FQGNSA. Trimming shortened V by 1 base and J by 10 bases, and 10 bases separated the two germline ends.

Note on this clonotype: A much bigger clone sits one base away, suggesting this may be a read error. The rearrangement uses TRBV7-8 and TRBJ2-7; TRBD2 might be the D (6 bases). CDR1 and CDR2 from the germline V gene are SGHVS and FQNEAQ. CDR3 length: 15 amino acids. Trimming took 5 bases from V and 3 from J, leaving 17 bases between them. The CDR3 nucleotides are TGTGCCAGCAGCGAACAACGGGGGATTTACTACGAGCAGTACTTC. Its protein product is CASSEQRGIYYEQYF.

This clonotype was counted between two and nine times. In DNA form, the CDR3 reads TGTGCCAGCAGCGTTTCACGCCTAACTAATGAAAAACTGTTTTTT. Its translation is CASSVSRLTNEKLFF. This sequence joins TRBV7-9 and TRBJ1-4; D not resolved. Germline V gene data show CDR1 as SEHNR and CDR2 as FQNEAQ (reference sequence). The V gene lost 5 bases and the J gene lost 1 base, with 11 bases spanning the gap. The CDR3 loop spans 15 amino acids.

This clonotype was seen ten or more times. The CDR3 spells CASSQRERRQYF. The CDR3 nucleotides read TGTGCCAGCAGCCAAAGGGAACGTCGGCAGTACTTC. The rearrangement uses TRBV7-9 and TRBJ2-7; the D is unclear. V was trimmed by 5 bases and J by 9 bases, leaving 14 bases between them. This CDR3 has 12 amino acids. Germline V gene data show CDR1 as SEHNR and CDR2 as FQNEAQ (reference sequence).